The clone carrying this T cell receptor beta chain has just one count. Its antigen is undetermined. This specimen belongs to a study of shared clonotypes between healthy human individuals. Findings and limits, study-wide: Clonotype sharing across a handful of donors was observed for about 5.2% of naive CD4 clonotypes. It was the non-shared clonotypes that had lower generation probabilities than clonotypes shared by all four donors. Despite large depth, sorted-subset datasets appeared incompletely sequenced.

The germline gives CDR1 SGHDT, CDR2 YYEEEE. This CDR3 is 17 amino acids long. The V gene lost 4 bases and the J gene lost 4 bases, with 21 bases spanning the gap. TCRdb keeps only in-frame clones here, not all; method: immunoSEQ multiplex PCR. The sample includes some 2,000,000 clones, approximately 96% of them seen just once. The sample was naive CD4+ T cells sorted from blood. Subset meaning: CD45RA+ positively selected. This chain joins TRBV5-6 and TRBJ2-1; D is perhaps TRBD2 (6 bases). The receptor's source is a man aged 18-30 years in good health. The CDR3, as DNA: TGTGCCAGCAGCCCGGAAACCGGGACTCCCACTTACAATGAGCAGTTCTTC. This encodes CASSPETGTPTYNEQFF.